The present entry profiles one TCR beta chain with its context. This record comes from a study of radiotherapy plus CTLA-4 blockade in lung cancer. Patients with chemo-refractory metastatic non-small-cell lung cancer received focal radiation plus CTLA-4 blockade with ipilimumab. The assay was immunoSEQ multiplex PCR, and TCRdb's table has in-frame clones only and misses some. Among under 70,000 clones listed, around three quarters were seen once. The germline CDR1 and CDR2 sequences are SGHRS and YFSETQ. This CDR3 has 13 amino acids. The junction had 7 bases not matched to a gene; V was cut back by 4 bases and J by 8 bases.

The chain has TRBV5-1 and TRBJ1-2, with 8 bases fitting TRBD1. Sequencing was performed on peripheral blood, taken from a patient treated with radiotherapy plus ipilimumab. This clonotype originated in a human donor with non-small cell lung cancer who had a complete response to radiotherapy plus ipilimumab. The chain's CDR3 is CASSQRTGRGYTF. Here the CDR3 DNA reads TGCGCCAGCAGCCAAAGGACAGGGAGGGGCTACACCTTC.